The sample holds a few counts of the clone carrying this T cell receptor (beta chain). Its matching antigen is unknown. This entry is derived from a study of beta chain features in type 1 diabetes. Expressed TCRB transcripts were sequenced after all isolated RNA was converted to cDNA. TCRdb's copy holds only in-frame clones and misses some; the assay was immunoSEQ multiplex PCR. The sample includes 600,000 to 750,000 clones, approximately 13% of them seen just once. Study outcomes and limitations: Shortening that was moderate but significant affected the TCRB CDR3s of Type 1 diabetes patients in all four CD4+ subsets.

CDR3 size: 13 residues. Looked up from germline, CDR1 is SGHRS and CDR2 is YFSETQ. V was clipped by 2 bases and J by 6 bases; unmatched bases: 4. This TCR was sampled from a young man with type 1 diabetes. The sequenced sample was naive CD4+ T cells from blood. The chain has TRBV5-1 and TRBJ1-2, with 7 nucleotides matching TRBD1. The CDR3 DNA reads TGCGCCAGCAGCTTACAGGGGAGAGATGGCTACACCTTC. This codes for CASSLQGRDGYTF. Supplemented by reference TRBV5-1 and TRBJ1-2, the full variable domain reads KAGVTQTPRYLIKTRGQQVTLSCSPISGHRSVSWYQQTPGQGLQFLFEYFSETQRNKGNFPGRFSGRQFSNSRSEMNVSTLELGDSALYLCASSLQGRDGYTFGSGTRLTVV.